A single T cell receptor beta chain is shown here with its context. This sample stems from a study of blood T cell repertoires in COVID-19. Study summary: Specimens from acute and convalescent COVID-19 originated in the United States, Italy and Spain. The analysed material was cDNA or gDNA that came from T cells, B-cell-depleted T cells, or PBMCs.

Clones were read by immunoSEQ multiplex PCR, and TCRdb kept only the in-frame ones, dropping some. The table lists 200,000 to 250,000 clones, 82% of them singletons. Donors were grouped by their self-reported clinical history. In germline, CDR1 is SGHRS, CDR2 YFSETQ. V dropped 4 bases and J dropped 0 bases, with 17 bases sitting between them. CDR3 length equals 16 residues. The TCR was taken from a woman aged 55-69 years who had recovered from COVID-19. The chain couples TRBV5-1 to TRBJ2-7; D might be TRBD2 (6 bases). The sample taken for sequencing was PBMCs or T cells enriched from blood (not recorded which). CDR3 in amino acids: CASSPRTGGHSYEQYF. CDR3 nucleotide sequence: TGCGCCAGCAGCCCCCGCACCGGGGGTCACTCCTACGAGCAGTACTTC.